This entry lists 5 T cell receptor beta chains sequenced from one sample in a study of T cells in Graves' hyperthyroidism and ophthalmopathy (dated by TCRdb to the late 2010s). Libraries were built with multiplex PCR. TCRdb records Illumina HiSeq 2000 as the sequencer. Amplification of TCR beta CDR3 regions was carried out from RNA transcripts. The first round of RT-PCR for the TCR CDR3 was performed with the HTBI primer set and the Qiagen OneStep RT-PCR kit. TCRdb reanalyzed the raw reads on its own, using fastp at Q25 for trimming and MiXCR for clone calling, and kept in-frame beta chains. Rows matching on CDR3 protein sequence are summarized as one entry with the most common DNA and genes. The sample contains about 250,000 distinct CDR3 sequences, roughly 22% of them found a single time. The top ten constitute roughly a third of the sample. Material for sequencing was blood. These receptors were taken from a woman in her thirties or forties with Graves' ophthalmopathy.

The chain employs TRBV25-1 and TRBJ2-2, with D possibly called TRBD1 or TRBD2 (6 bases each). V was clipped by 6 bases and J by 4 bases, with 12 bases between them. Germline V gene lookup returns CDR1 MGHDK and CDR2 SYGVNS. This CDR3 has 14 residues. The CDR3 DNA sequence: TGTGCCAGCAGACGAGGGGGGACCACCGGGGAGCTGTTTTTT. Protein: CASRRGGTTGELFF.

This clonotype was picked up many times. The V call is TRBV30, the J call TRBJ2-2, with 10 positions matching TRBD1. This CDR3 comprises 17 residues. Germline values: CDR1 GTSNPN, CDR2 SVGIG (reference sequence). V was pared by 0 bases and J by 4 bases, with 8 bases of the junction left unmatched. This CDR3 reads CAWSVNRQGASTGELFF. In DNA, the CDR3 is TGTGCCTGGAGTGTTAACCGACAGGGGGCCAGCACCGGGGAGCTGTTTTTT. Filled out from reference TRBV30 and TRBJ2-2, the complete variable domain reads SQTIHQWPATLVQPVGSPLSLECTVEGTSNPNLYWYRQAAGRGLQLLFYSVGIGQISSEVPQNLSASRPQDRQFILSSKKLLLSDSGFYLCAWSVNRQGASTGELFFGEGSRLTVL.

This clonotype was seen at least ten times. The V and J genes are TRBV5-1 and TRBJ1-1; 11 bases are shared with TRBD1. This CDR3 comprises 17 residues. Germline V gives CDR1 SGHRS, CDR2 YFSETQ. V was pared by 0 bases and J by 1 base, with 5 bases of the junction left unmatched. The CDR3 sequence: CASSLDVGTGGNTEAFF. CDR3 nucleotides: TGCGCCAGCAGCTTGGATGTCGGGACAGGGGGGAACACTGAAGCTTTCTTT. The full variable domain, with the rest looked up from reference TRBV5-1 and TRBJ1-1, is KAGVTQTPRYLIKTRGQQVTLSCSPISGHRSVSWYQQTPGQGLQFLFEYFSETQRNKGNFPGRFSGRQFSNSRSEMNVSTLELGDSALYLCASSLDVGTGGNTEAFFGQGTRLTVV.

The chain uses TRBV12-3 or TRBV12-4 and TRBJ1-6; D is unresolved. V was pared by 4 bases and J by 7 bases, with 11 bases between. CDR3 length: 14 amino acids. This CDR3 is CASSSPVGNSPLHF. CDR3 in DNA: TGTGCCAGCAGTTCTCCGGTGGGGAATTCACCCCTCCACTTT.

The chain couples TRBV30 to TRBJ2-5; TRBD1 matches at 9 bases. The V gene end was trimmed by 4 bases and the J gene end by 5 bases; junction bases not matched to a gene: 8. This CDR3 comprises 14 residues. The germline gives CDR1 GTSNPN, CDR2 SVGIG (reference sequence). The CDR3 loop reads CAWTGTGIWETQYF. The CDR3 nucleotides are TGTGCCTGGACCGGGACAGGGATTTGGGAGACCCAGTACTTC.